The 20 T cell receptor beta chains below were found in one sample sequenced in a study of cytomegalovirus exposure and HLA in healthy donors. The PCR ran on 60 Vbeta and 13 Jbeta primers. Libraries were prepared by immunoSEQ multiplex PCR; TCRdb keeps only in-frame clonotypes and omits some of them. The repertoire includes some 110,000 clones, 71% of them detected once, and about 2.8% sits in the top ten. Sequencing input: PBMCs. Receptors were obtained from a female donor in good health and CMV-seronegative.

This chain uses TRBV4-1 with TRBJ2-7; 14 bases align to TRBD2. The V gene end was trimmed by 5 bases and the J gene end by 9 bases; junction bases not matched to a gene: 6. The CDR3 extends over 14 amino acids. The germline V gene encodes CDR1 MGHRA and CDR2 YSYEKL. The CDR3 DNA follows: TGCGCCAGCAGCGGGGGACTAGCGGGAGTCAGGCAGTACTTC. Its protein product is CASSGGLAGVRQYF.

The chain joins TRBV7-2 to TRBJ2-1, with 7 nucleotides matching TRBD2. From germline, CDR1 is SGHTA and CDR2 FQGNSA. This CDR3 is 16 amino acids long. The trim removed 5 bases at V and 4 bases at J, leaving 11 bases unmatched. The CDR3 loop is CASSTPGGSAYNEQFF. CDR3 in DNA: TGTGCCAGCAGCACACCGGGCGGGAGCGCGTACAATGAGCAGTTCTTC.

J is TRBJ2-3 and V is TRBV6-1; 11 bases fit TRBD2. Germline V gives CDR1 MNHNS, CDR2 SASEGT. V lost 3 bases, J lost 0 bases, and 11 bases stayed unmatched. This CDR3 spans 19 amino acids. CDR3 bases: TGTGCCAGCAGTGATTTACTAGCGGGAGCTGGGGGGAGCACAGATACGCAGTATTTT. This encodes CASSDLLAGAGGSTDTQYF.

The gene calls are TRBV27 and TRBJ2-7; 7 positions agree with TRBD1. The CDR3 contains 15 residues. CDR1 and CDR2 (germline): MNHEY, SMNVEV (reference sequence). J gave up 3 bases and V 2 bases, and 7 bases lay outside the gene matches. The CDR3 here is CASSLVRQGLYEQYF. In DNA, the CDR3 is TGTGCCAGCAGTTTAGTCAGACAGGGTCTCTACGAGCAGTACTTC.

This clone was observed a few times. The V call is TRBV7-6, the J call TRBJ2-5; TRBD2 is a possible D gene (5 bases). Trimming took off 1 base at V and 4 bases at J, with 10 bases between the two ends. Germline V gene data show CDR1 as SGHVS and CDR2 as FNYEAQ. The CDR3 consists of 14 residues. CDR3 sequence reads: CASSLVEAGETQYF. In DNA, the CDR3 is TGTGCCAGCAGCTTAGTTGAGGCGGGAGAGACCCAGTACTTC.

The chain is built from TRBV11-2 and TRBJ1-3; 11 bases map to TRBD1. V lost 5 bases and J lost 4; bases outside the gene matches: 7. This CDR3 is built from 16 residues. Looked up from germline, CDR1 is SGHAT and CDR2 is FQNNGV. Here the CDR3 DNA reads TGTGCCAGCAGCCCCCGGACAGGGGGCTCAGGAAACACCATATATTTT. Translating it yields CASSPRTGGSGNTIYF.

The chain employs TRBV5-1 and TRBJ2-3; 8 bases map to TRBD2. The length of the CDR3 is 18 residues. The germline gives CDR1 SGHRS, CDR2 YFSETQ. The V segment lost 0 bases and the J segment 3 bases; nucleotides outside the gene matches: 12. The CDR3 nucleotides read TGCGCCAGCAGCTTGGGGGGACTAGTTGTTCCTGAAACAGATACGCAGTATTTT. Protein: CASSLGGLVVPETDTQYF.

The V and J genes are TRBV7-6 and TRBJ2-2; D is possibly TRBD2 (5 bases). This CDR3 has 15 amino acids. With 2 bases removed from V and 4 bases from J, the gap between germline ends came to 11 bases. Germline V gene data show CDR1 as SGHVS and CDR2 as FNYEAQ. This CDR3 reads CASSLKRSGTGELFF. The CDR3 region has the DNA TGTGCCAGCAGCTTAAAGCGGTCGGGCACCGGGGAGCTGTTTTTT.

CDR3 amino acids: CASSESVRITDTQYF. The CDR3 DNA reads TGCGCCAGCAGTGAGTCTGTGAGGATAACAGATACGCAGTATTTT. This chain uses TRBV10-2 with TRBJ2-3; D remains unclear. There are 15 residues in the CDR3. Germline V gene sequence: CDR1 WSHSY, CDR2 SAAADI. With 0 bases removed from V and 3 bases from J, the gap between germline ends came to 10 bases.

V is TRBV10-3 and J is TRBJ1-4, with D possibly matching TRBD1 (5 bases). V lost 0 bases and J 4 bases, leaving 9 bases between the germline ends. This CDR3 has 15 amino acids. Looked up from germline, CDR1 is ENHRY and CDR2 is SYGVKD. CDR3 sequence: CAISESPDSNEKLFF. The DNA for the CDR3 is TGTGCCATCAGTGAGTCGCCCGACAGTAATGAAAAACTGTTTTTT.

This chain joins TRBV27 and TRBJ2-2; tentatively, D is TRBD2 (6 bases). The length of the CDR3 is 16 residues. Per the germline V gene, CDR1 is MNHEY and CDR2 is SMNVEV (reference sequence). Trimming removed 3 bases from V and 3 bases from J, with 14 bases in between. The CDR3 nucleotides read TGTGCCAGCAGTTTGGGGGGTGGGGTGTACACCGGGGAGCTGTTTTTT. Its protein product is CASSLGGGVYTGELFF.

The V and J genes are TRBV7-8 and TRBJ2-3; possibly TRBD2 for D (6 bases). V gave up 1 base and J gave up 5 bases, with 19 bases separating them. This CDR3 contains 17 residues. From germline, CDR1 is SGHVS and CDR2 FQNEAQ. The CDR3 reads CASSLVGTSDSQDTQYF. The CDR3 DNA follows: TGTGCCAGCAGCTTAGTAGGGACTTCTGATTCGCAAGATACGCAGTATTTT. Variable domain in full (rest from reference TRBV7-8 and TRBJ2-3): GAGVSQSPRYKVAKRGQDVALRCDPISGHVSLFWYQQALGQGPEFLTYFQNEAQLDKSGLPSDRFFAERPEGSVSTLKIQRTQQEDSAVYLCASSLVGTSDSQDTQYFGPGTRLTVL.

V usage is TRBV18 and J usage is TRBJ2-7, with a possible D match to TRBD1 (6 bases). Germline V lookup: CDR1 KGHSH, CDR2 LQKENI. The CDR3 covers 14 residues. The V and J ends lost 6 bases and 7 bases respectively, with 19 bases between them. The CDR3 sequence is CASSPGRGGWEQYF. Here the CDR3 DNA reads TGTGCCAGCTCCCCTGGCAGGGGCGGTTGGGAGCAGTACTTC.

This clone has a handful of counts. The chain couples TRBV19 to TRBJ1-2; D perhaps matches TRBD1 (6 bases). The CDR3 totals 16 residues. The V end lost 4 bases, the J end lost 4 bases, and 19 bases lay between the germline ends. The germline V gene has CDR1 LNHDA and CDR2 SQIVND (reference sequence). The CDR3 region has the DNA TGTGCCAGTAGTAGAGAGGACAGCGAATTATCCTATGGCTACACCTTC. Encoded protein: CASSREDSELSYGYTF.

This clone was seen a single time. The same CDR3 can be traced to other DNA sequences in this sample. This chain's CDR3 is CASSVSSGSPTDTQYF. CDR3 bases: TGTGCCAGCAGTGTTTCTAGCGGGAGCCCGACAGATACGCAGTATTTT. The chain is built from TRBV6-1 and TRBJ2-3, with TRBD2 matching over 10 bases. Unmatched junction bases numbered 7, after V lost 4 bases and J lost 3 bases. The V gene's germline CDR1 is MNHNS and CDR2 SASEGT. This CDR3 region has 16 residues.

V is TRBV9 and J is TRBJ2-7, with D possibly TRBD2 on 5 matching bases. V shed 0 bases and J shed 5 bases, with 12 bases lying between them. This CDR3 comprises 14 residues. CDR1 SGDLS and CDR2 YYNGEE come from the germline V gene. The CDR3 DNA reads as TGTGCCAGCAGCGTAGGCCGGGGAAGGAACGAGCAGTACTTC. Translation gives CASSVGRGRNEQYF.

As concerns this clone: The junction differs from germline at one of its ends, possibly a read error. Other DNA sequences in the sample encode the same CDR3. The chain is built from TRBV18 and TRBJ1-1, with no clear D. CDR3 size: 14 residues. Germline V gene data show CDR1 as KGHSH and CDR2 as LQKENI. CDR3 loop: CASSPRERNTEAFF. CDR3 nucleotides: TGTGCCAGCTCGCCACGGGAGAGAAACACTGAAGCTTTCTTT.

This sequence joins TRBV6-5 and TRBJ2-3, with D tentatively TRBD1 (5 bases). In germline, CDR1 is MNHEY, CDR2 SVGAGI. The V end lost 2 bases, the J end lost 1 base, and 7 bases lay between the germline ends. CDR3 size: 14 residues. The CDR3 region is CASSYNRRTDTQYF. The CDR3 coding sequence is TGTGCCAGCAGTTACAACAGGCGCACAGATACGCAGTATTTT.

In nucleotides, the CDR3 is TGTGCCTGGAGTGTCCAGGTGAACACCGGGGAGCTGTTTTTT. It yields the protein CAWSVQVNTGELFF. The chain joins TRBV30 to TRBJ2-2, with D hard to call. From germline, CDR1 is GTSNPN and CDR2 SVGIG (reference sequence). Trimming removed 0 bases at V and 1 base at J, with 6 bases between. The CDR3 covers 14 residues.

This clone was observed a handful of times. V is TRBV7-2 and J is TRBJ2-7; a possible D gene is TRBD2 (5 bases). V was pared by 1 base and J by 4 bases, with 17 bases between. The length of the CDR3 is 16 residues. Germline loops: CDR1 SGHTA, CDR2 FQGNSA. Here the CDR3 DNA reads TGTGCCAGCAGCTTAGTGGAGGCAGGCGCCCGATACGAGCAGTACTTC. Encoded protein: CASSLVEAGARYEQYF. The variable domain in full, with the rest retrieved from reference TRBV7-2 and TRBJ2-7, is GAGVSQSPSNKVTEKGKDVELRCDPISGHTALYWYRQSLGQGLEFLIYFQGNSAPDKSGLPSDRFSAERTGGSVSTLTIQRTQQEDSAVYLCASSLVEAGARYEQYFGPGTRLTVT.